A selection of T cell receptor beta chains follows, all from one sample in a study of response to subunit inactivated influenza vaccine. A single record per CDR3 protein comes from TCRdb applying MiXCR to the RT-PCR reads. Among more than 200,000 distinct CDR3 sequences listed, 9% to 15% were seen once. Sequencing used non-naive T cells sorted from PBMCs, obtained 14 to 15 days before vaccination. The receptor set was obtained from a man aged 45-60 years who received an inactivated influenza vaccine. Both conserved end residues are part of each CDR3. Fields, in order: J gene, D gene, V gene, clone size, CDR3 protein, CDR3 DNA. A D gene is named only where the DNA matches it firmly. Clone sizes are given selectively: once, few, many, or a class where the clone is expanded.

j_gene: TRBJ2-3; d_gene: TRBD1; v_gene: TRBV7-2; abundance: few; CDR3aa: CASSRLGQGGTDTQYF; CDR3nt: TGTGCCAGCAGTCGGTTAGGACAGGGAGGCACAGATACGCAGTATTTT
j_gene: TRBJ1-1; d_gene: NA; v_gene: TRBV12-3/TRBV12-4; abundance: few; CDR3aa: CASSKPSGLRNTEAFF; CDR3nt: TGTGCCAGCAGTAAACCCTCGGGGCTGAGGAACACTGAAGCTTTCTTT
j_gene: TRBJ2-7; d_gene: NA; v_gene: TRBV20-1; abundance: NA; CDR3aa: CSARPGARGAYEQYF; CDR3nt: TGCAGTGCTAGACCCGGCGCCAGGGGGGCCTACGAGCAGTACTTC
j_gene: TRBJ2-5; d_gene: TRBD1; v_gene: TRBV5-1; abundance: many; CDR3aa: CASSYGTDPLETQYF; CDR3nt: TGCGCCAGCAGTTACGGGACAGACCCTCTAGAGACCCAGTACTTC
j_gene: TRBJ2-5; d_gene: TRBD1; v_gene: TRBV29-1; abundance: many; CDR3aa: CSVDRGNRETQYF; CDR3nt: TGCAGCGTGGACAGGGGAAATAGAGAGACCCAGTACTTC
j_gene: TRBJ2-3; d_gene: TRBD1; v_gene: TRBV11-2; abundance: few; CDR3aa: CASSLPGQGADTQYF; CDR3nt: TGTGCCAGCAGCCTCCCGGGACAGGGGGCAGATACGCAGTATTTT
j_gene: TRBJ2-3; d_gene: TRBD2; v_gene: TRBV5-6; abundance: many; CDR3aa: CASSASGRRTDTQYF; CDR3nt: TGTGCCAGCAGCGCTAGCGGGAGAAGAACAGATACGCAGTATTTT
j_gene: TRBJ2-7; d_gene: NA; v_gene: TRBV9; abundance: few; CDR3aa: CASSEGWEQYF; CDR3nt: TGTGCCAGCTCGGAGGGATGGGAGCAGTACTTC
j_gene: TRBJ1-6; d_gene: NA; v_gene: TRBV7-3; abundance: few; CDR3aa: CASSLEGPASGSPLHF; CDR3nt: TGTGCCAGCAGCTTAGAGGGACCGGCGTCGGGCTCACCCCTCCACTTT
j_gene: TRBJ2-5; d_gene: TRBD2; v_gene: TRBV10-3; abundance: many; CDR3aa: CAISEGLAGVVETQYF; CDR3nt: TGTGCCATCAGTGAAGGACTAGCGGGAGTGGTTGAGACCCAGTACTTC
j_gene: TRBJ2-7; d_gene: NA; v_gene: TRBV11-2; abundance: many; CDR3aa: CASSLGGLDEQYF; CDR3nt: TGTGCCAGCAGCTTAGGTGGGCTGGACGAGCAGTACTTC
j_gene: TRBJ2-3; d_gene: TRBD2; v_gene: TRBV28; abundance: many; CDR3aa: CASSSGLAGGTTTDTQYF; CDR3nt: TGTGCCAGCAGTTCGGGACTAGCGGGGGGAACAACCACAGATACGCAGTATTTT
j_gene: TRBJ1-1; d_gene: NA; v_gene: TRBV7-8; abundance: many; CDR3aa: CASSLVKNTEAFF; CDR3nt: TGTGCCAGCAGCTTAGTCAAGAACACTGAAGCTTTCTTT
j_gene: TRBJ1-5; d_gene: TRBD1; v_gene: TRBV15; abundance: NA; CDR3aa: CATSRDKGAGNQPQHF; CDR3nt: TGTGCCACCAGCAGAGATAAGGGGGCAGGCAATCAGCCCCAGCATTTT
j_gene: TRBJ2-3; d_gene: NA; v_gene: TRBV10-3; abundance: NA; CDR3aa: CAIKTGGTDTQYF; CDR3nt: TGTGCCATCAAGACAGGAGGTACAGATACGCAGTATTTT
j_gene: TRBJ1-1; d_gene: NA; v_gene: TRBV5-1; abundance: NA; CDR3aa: CASSPGGGGVTEAFF; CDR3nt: TGCGCCAGCAGCCCAGGTGGGGGGGGTGTCACTGAAGCTTTCTTT
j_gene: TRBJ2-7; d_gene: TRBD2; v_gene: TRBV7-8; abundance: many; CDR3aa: CASSAKAPASGAAYEQYF; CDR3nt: TGTGCCAGCAGCGCCAAAGCCCCGGCTAGCGGGGCAGCCTACGAGCAGTACTTC
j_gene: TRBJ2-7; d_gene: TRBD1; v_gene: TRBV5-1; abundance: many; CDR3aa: CASRAGTGVLYEQYF; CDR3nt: TGCGCCAGCAGGGCCGGGACAGGGGTTCTCTACGAGCAGTACTTC
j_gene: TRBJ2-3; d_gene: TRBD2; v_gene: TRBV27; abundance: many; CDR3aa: CASSVSGRAGDTQYF; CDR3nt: TGTGCCAGCTCGGTCAGCGGGAGGGCTGGAGATACGCAGTATTTT
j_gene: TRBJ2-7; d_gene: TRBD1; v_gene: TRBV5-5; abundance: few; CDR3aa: CASSLETGVEQYF; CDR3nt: TGTGCCAGCAGCCTCGAAACAGGGGTCGAGCAGTACTTC
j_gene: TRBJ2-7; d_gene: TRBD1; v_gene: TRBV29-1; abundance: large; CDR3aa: CSVDQGESYEQYF; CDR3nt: TGCAGCGTTGATCAGGGGGAGTCCTACGAGCAGTACTTC
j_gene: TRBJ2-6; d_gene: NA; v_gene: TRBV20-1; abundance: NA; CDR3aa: CSAPPGLLSSGANVLTF; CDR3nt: TGCAGTGCCCCACCGGGACTGCTGAGCTCTGGGGCCAACGTCCTGACTTTC
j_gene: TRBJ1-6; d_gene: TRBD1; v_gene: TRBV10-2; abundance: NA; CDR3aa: CASSLDRANSPLHF; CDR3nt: TGCGCCAGCAGCCTCGACAGGGCTAATTCACCCCTCCACTTT
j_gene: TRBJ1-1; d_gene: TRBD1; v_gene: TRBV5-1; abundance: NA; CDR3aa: CASSFPGQGRVEAFF; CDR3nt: TGCGCCAGCAGCTTCCCGGGACAGGGGCGAGTGGAAGCTTTCTTT